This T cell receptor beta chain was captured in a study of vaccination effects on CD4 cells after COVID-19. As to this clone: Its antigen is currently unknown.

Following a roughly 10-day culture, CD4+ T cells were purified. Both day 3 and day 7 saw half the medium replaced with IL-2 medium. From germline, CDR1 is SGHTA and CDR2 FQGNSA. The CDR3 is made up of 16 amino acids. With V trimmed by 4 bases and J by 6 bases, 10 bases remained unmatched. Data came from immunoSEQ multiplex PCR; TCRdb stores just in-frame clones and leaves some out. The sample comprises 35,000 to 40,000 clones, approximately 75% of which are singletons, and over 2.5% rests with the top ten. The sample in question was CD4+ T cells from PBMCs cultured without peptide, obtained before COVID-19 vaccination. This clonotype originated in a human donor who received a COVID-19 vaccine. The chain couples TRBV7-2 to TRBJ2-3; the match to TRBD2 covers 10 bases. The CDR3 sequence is CASSSQLAGLSDTQYF. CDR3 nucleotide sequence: TGTGCCAGCAGCTCCCAACTAGCGGGGTTATCTGATACGCAGTATTTT.